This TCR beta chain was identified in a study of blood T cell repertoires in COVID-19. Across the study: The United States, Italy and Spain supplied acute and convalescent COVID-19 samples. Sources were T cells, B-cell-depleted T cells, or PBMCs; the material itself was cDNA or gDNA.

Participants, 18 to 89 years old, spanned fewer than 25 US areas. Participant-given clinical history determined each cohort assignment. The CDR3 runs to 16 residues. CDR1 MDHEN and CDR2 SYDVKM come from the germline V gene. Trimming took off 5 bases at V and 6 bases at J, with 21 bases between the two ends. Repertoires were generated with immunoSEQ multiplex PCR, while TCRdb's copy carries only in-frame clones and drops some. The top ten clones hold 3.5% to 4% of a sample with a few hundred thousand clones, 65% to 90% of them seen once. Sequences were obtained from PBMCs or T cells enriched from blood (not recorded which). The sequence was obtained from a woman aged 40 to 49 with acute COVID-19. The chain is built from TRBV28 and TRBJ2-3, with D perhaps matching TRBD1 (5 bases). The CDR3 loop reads CASSPYRTTYMDTQYF. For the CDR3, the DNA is TGTGCCAGCAGTCCATACAGGACAACCTACATGGATACGCAGTATTTT.